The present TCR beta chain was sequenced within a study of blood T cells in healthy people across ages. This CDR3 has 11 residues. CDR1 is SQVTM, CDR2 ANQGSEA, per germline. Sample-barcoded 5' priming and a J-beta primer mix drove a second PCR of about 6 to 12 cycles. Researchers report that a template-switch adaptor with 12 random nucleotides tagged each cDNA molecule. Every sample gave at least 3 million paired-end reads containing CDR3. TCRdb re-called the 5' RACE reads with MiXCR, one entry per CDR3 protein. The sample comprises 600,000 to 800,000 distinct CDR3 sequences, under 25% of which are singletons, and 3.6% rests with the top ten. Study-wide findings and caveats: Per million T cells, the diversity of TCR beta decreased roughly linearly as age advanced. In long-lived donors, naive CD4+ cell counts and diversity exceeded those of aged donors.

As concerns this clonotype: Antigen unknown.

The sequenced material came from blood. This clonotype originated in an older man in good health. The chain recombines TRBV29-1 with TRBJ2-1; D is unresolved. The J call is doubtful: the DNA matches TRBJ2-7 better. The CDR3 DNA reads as TGCAGCGTTCGGGTCTTCCCCGAGCAGTACTTC. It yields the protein CSVRVFPEQYF.